The 29 T cell receptor beta chains presented below share a single source sample, sequenced in a study of OX40 agonist ivuxolimab in advanced cancers. The table came from immunoSEQ multiplex PCR; TCRdb's copy has only in-frame clones and leaves some out. The table lists about 78,000 clones, around nine tenths of them singletons. The sample here was CD4+ or CD8+ T cells sorted from blood, taken in a trial of the OX40 agonist ivuxolimab. Receptors were obtained from an adult with an advanced solid tumor such as melanoma, head and neck, liver or kidney cancer.

The V gene is TRBV6-1, the J gene TRBJ2-1, with D possibly TRBD1 on 6 matching bases. This CDR3 is built from 15 residues. Germline loops: CDR1 MNHNS, CDR2 SASEGT. V shed 6 bases and J shed 1 base, with 13 bases lying between them. The CDR3 nucleotides are TGTGCCAGCAGCCACTCGACAGGTTCCTACAATGAGCAGTTCTTC. Encoded protein: CASSHSTGSYNEQFF.

V usage is TRBV18 and J usage is TRBJ1-1; 7 bases are shared with TRBD1. The germline V gene has CDR1 KGHSH and CDR2 LQKENI. This CDR3 comprises 14 residues. The trim removed 3 bases at V and 5 bases at J, leaving 6 bases unmatched. The chain's CDR3 is CASSPTGKRTEAFF. CDR3 nucleotide sequence: TGTGCCAGCTCACCGACAGGGAAAAGGACTGAAGCTTTCTTT.

This clone was picked up one time. The chain has TRBV6-1 and TRBJ1-1; no clear D gene. Germline CDR1 and CDR2: MNHNS and SASEGT. V lost 6 bases and J lost 1, with 12 bases in between. CDR3 length equals 14 residues. CDR3 residues: CASSDTSRNTEAFF. The DNA of the CDR3 is TGTGCCAGCAGCGATACCTCGCGGAACACTGAAGCTTTCTTT.

This clone was seen more than once but under ten times. This chain connects TRBV28 to TRBJ1-2, with TRBD1 matching over 8 bases. Germline V gene sequence: CDR1 MDHEN, CDR2 SYDVKM. The junction had 4 bases not matched to a gene; V was cut back by 11 bases and J by 2 bases. The CDR3 has 12 residues. The CDR3: CAGGQGNYGYTF. As DNA, the CDR3 is TGTGCCGGCGGACAGGGCAACTATGGCTACACCTTC.

CDR3 sequence: CASGFRDTTYNEQFF. The DNA for the CDR3 is TGTGCTAGTGGATTCCGGGACACTACATACAATGAGCAGTTCTTC. The rearrangement joins TRBV12-5 to TRBJ2-1; the D gene is possibly TRBD1 (6 bases). The ends were cut back, 6 bases at V and 4 bases at J, with 16 bases in the middle. Germline loops: CDR1 LGHNT, CDR2 FRNRAP. The CDR3 contains 15 residues.

The gene calls are TRBV5-1 and TRBJ2-7; 9 bases are shared with TRBD2. Unmatched junction bases numbered 16, after V lost 4 bases and J lost 2 bases. Germline-derived CDR1 and CDR2 are SGHRS and YFSETQ. The CDR3 spans 18 residues. The CDR3 spells CASSAAGGGTSGAYEQYF. The DNA of the CDR3 is TGCGCCAGCAGCGCCGCGGGGGGGGGCACTAGCGGCGCCTACGAGCAGTACTTC.

The chain couples TRBV5-1 to TRBJ2-3, with a possible D match to TRBD1 (6 bases). The V gene lost 4 bases and the J gene lost 0 bases, with 12 bases spanning the gap. The CDR3 consists of 15 residues. The germline gives CDR1 SGHRS, CDR2 YFSETQ. For the CDR3, the DNA is TGCGCCAGCAGCAAAGGGACAATTAGCACAGATACGCAGTATTTT. Its protein product is CASSKGTISTDTQYF.

The V and J genes are TRBV9 and TRBJ2-1; the D gene is possibly TRBD2 (5 bases). The V end lost 2 bases, the J end lost 5 bases, and 14 bases lay between the germline ends. CDR1 is SGDLS, CDR2 YYNGEE, per germline. This CDR3 region has 15 residues. In nucleotides, the CDR3 is TGTGCCAGCAGCGTTGCCATAACTAGAGACAATGAGCAGTTCTTC. Its protein is CASSVAITRDNEQFF.

This sequence joins TRBV29-1 and TRBJ2-5; D is uncertain. CDR3 length: 13 amino acids. Germline V CDR1 and CDR2: SQVTM, ANQGSEA. Trimming left V 7 bases short and J 1 base short, with 13 bases between. The CDR3 loop reads CSAESHRQETQYF. CDR3 bases: TGCAGCGCAGAGAGCCATCGCCAAGAGACCCAGTACTTC.

This sequence joins TRBV4-3 and TRBJ1-1, with D possibly TRBD1 on 6 matching bases. The CDR3 covers 16 residues. V was shortened by 0 bases and J by 5 bases, with 16 bases between the two germline ends. Per the germline V gene, CDR1 is LGHNA and CDR2 is YSLEER. DNA of the CDR3: TGCGCCAGCAGCCAAGATTACGGAGCAGGGGCTACTGAAGCTTTCTTT. Translation gives CASSQDYGAGATEAFF.

Written as DNA, the CDR3 is TGCGCCAGCAGCTGGGGAGGAGGGGGCCCCTACAATGAGCAGTTCTTC. Its protein is CASSWGGGGPYNEQFF. The chain carries TRBV5-1 and TRBJ2-1; maybe TRBD1 (7 bases). This CDR3 is built from 16 residues. The V and J ends lost 3 bases and 2 bases respectively, with 15 bases between them. Germline-derived CDR1 and CDR2 are SGHRS and YFSETQ.

For the CDR3, the DNA is TGTGCCAGCAGCGTAGCGGTAGGTCAGCCCCAGCATTTT. Residues: CASSVAVGQPQHF. The chain carries TRBV9 and TRBJ1-5, with unresolved D. The V gene lost 0 bases and the J gene lost 6 bases, with 7 bases spanning the gap. The CDR3 is 13 residues long. The germline V gene encodes CDR1 SGDLS and CDR2 YYNGEE.

A note on this clone: Other DNA sequences from this sample encode an identical CDR3 as well. The rearrangement joins TRBV11-2 to TRBJ2-1; 8 bases align to TRBD2. Germline values: CDR1 SGHAT, CDR2 FQNNGV. The trim removed 5 bases at V and 1 base at J, leaving 4 bases unmatched. There are 15 residues in the CDR3. In DNA form, the CDR3 reads TGTGCCAGCAGCAAAGCGGGGGTGTCCTACAATGAGCAGTTCTTC. Amino acids: CASSKAGVSYNEQFF.

The V gene is TRBV5-1, the J gene TRBJ2-5; TRBD2 is a possible D gene (5 bases). The germline V and J ends were trimmed by 0 bases and 4 bases, with 13 bases remaining between them. CDR1 SGHRS and CDR2 YFSETQ come from the germline V gene. This CDR3 comprises 15 residues. CDR3 DNA: TGCGCCAGCAGCTTGGTCTGGAGGCAGGCAGAGACCCAGTACTTC. Amino acid sequence: CASSLVWRQAETQYF.

This clone showed up just once. The chain employs TRBV7-3 and TRBJ1-2, with D possibly TRBD1 on 6 matching bases. The CDR3 is made up of 16 amino acids. CDR1 and CDR2 from the germline V gene are SGHTA and FQGTGA. The V and J ends lost 2 bases and 6 bases respectively, with 19 bases between them. For the CDR3, the DNA is TGTGCCAGCAGCTTACCCGCACAGGGCCCTAATCATGGCTACACCTTC. Translating it yields CASSLPAQGPNHGYTF.

The chain carries TRBV5-1 and TRBJ2-7; D is unresolved. CDR3 length equals 15 residues. The V end was cut by 3 bases, the J end by 1 base, with 14 bases between. Looked up from germline, CDR1 is SGHRS and CDR2 is YFSETQ. The CDR3 DNA reads TGCGCCAGCAGCTCCTCCGTAACCCCTTCCTACGAGCAGTACTTC. Translated: CASSSSVTPSYEQYF.

The rearrangement uses TRBV4-3 and TRBJ1-5; possibly TRBD1 for D (6 bases). There are 13 residues in the CDR3. Per the germline V gene, CDR1 is LGHNA and CDR2 is YSLEER. The V end lost 0 bases, the J end lost 7 bases, and 7 bases lay between the germline ends. The CDR3 DNA follows: TGCGCCAGCAGCCAAGATAGGGGGCAGCCCCAGCATTTT. Its protein product is CASSQDRGQPQHF.

This chain uses TRBV14 with TRBJ2-5, with D unresolved. With 10 bases removed from V and 7 bases from J, the gap between germline ends came to 13 bases. Per the germline V gene, CDR1 is SGHDN and CDR2 is FVKESK. This CDR3 is 11 amino acids long. The CDR3 sequence: CATKRAGTQYF. The DNA of the CDR3 is TGTGCCACCAAAAGGGCTGGGACCCAGTACTTC.

This CDR3 is CASSFLDTIYF. In DNA, the CDR3 is TGTGCCAGCAGTTTCTTGGACACCATATATTTT. The chain has TRBV28 and TRBJ1-3; D uncertain. CDR3 length: 11 residues. Germline V gene lookup returns CDR1 MDHEN and CDR2 SYDVKM. Between the trimmed V and J ends, which lost 3 bases and 8 bases, there was a span of 5 bases. The full variable domain, rest sourced from reference TRBV28 and TRBJ1-3, is DVKVTQSSRYLVKRTGEKVFLECVQDMDHENMFWYRQDPGLGLRLIYFSYDVKMKEKGDIPEGYSVSREKKERFSLILESASTNQTSMYLCASSFLDTIYFGEGSWLTVV.

CDR3: CASSTHPLTAGNFNNEQFF. CDR3 coding DNA: TGTGCCAGCAGCACCCATCCTCTCACAGCGGGAAACTTCAACAATGAGCAGTTCTTC. The rearrangement links TRBV21-1 to TRBJ2-1; the table's D call, TRBD2, has no DNA check behind it. TRBV21-1 is a pseudogene. The CDR3 extends over 19 amino acids.

V is TRBV5-1 and J is TRBJ2-1; tentative D call: TRBD2 (5 bases). Germline loops: CDR1 SGHRS, CDR2 YFSETQ. V lost 2 bases and J lost 1, with 22 bases in between. The CDR3 has 19 amino acids. This chain's CDR3 is CASSFKSEGPGGSYNEQFF. The CDR3 DNA is TGCGCCAGCAGCTTCAAGTCAGAAGGGCCCGGAGGATCCTACAATGAGCAGTTCTTC.

This chain uses TRBV27 with TRBJ2-7, with D tentatively TRBD2 (6 bases). The germline V and J ends were trimmed by 6 bases and 2 bases, with 14 bases remaining between them. The CDR3 contains 14 residues. In germline, CDR1 is MNHEY, CDR2 SMNVEV (reference sequence). The CDR3 nucleotides are TGTGCCAGCAGCCGGAAGCGGGTTACCTACGAGCAGTACTTC. This codes for CASSRKRVTYEQYF.

The rearrangement links TRBV7-8 to TRBJ2-7; a weak D match, TRBD1 (6 bases). The length of the CDR3 is 13 residues. V was trimmed by 5 bases and J by 5 bases, leaving 13 bases between them. The germline gives CDR1 SGHVS, CDR2 FQNEAQ. The CDR3 DNA follows: TGTGCCAGCAGCGCTACCAACAGGGACGAGCAGTACTTC. Translating it yields CASSATNRDEQYF.

The J gene is TRBJ2-2, the V gene TRBV10-3; maybe TRBD2 (6 bases). CDR1 is ENHRY and CDR2 is SYGVKD in the germline V gene. The CDR3 spans 14 residues. The V gene lost 6 bases and the J gene lost 2 bases, with 10 bases spanning the gap. The CDR3 reads CAIRVADNTGELFF. The CDR3 coding sequence is TGTGCCATCAGAGTAGCGGACAACACCGGGGAGCTGTTTTTT.

The V call is TRBV15, the J call TRBJ2-3; 9 nucleotides align to TRBD2. Germline V lookup: CDR1 LNHNV, CDR2 YYDKDF (reference sequence). With V trimmed by 0 bases and J by 4 bases, 8 bases remained unmatched. CDR3 length equals 17 residues. CDR3 in amino acids: CATSRDQAGGGADTQYF. CDR3 in DNA: TGTGCCACCAGCAGAGATCAAGCGGGAGGCGGTGCAGATACGCAGTATTTT.

The CDR3 region is CASSPGQPNQPQHF. Written as DNA, the CDR3 is TGTGCCAGCTCACCGGGACAGCCCAATCAGCCCCAGCATTTT. The rearrangement links TRBV18 to TRBJ1-5; 7 bases are a match to TRBD1. V shed 3 bases and J 3 bases; nucleotides not matched to a gene: 2. This CDR3 has 14 residues. Looked up from germline, CDR1 is KGHSH and CDR2 is LQKENI.

In this sample, this clone turned up a few times. This chain uses TRBV19 with TRBJ1-5, with TRBD1 matching 9 bases. The CDR3 consists of 16 residues. V lost 6 bases and J lost 4; bases outside the gene matches: 10. The germline CDR1 and CDR2 sequences are LNHDA and SQIVND (reference sequence). This chain's CDR3 is CASRQARDRVNQPQHF. The CDR3 DNA sequence: TGTGCCAGTAGACAGGCTCGGGACAGGGTGAATCAGCCCCAGCATTTT.

V usage is TRBV7-9 and J usage is TRBJ1-2; D remains unclear. V gave up 8 bases and J gave up 7 bases, with 17 bases separating them. CDR3 length: 13 amino acids. Germline V CDR1 and CDR2: SEHNR, FQNEAQ (reference sequence). CDR3 DNA sequence: TGTGCCAGCCAGCTTATAGTTACTAGTGGCTACACCTTC. Amino acid sequence: CASQLIVTSGYTF.

The chain carries TRBV5-7 and TRBJ2-7, with D possibly being TRBD1 (6 bases). TRBV5-7 is identified as an open reading frame with a role that is uncertain. This CDR3 is built from 14 residues. Trimming pared 3 bases from V and 2 bases from J, leaving 12 bases between. The CDR3 reads CASSYSGQAYEQYF. The CDR3 bases are TGTGCCAGCAGCTACTCGGGACAAGCCTACGAGCAGTACTTC.